These T cell receptor beta chains were read from a single sample in a study of blood T cell repertoires in COVID-19. Only in-frame clones appear in the TCRdb table, and some are missing; sequencing was by immunoSEQ multiplex PCR. The sample contains 150,000 to 200,000 clones, over 75% of which appear only once. The specimen sequenced was PBMCs or T cells enriched from blood (not recorded which). These receptors came from a man between 50 and 59 years old who had recovered from COVID-19. CDR3s include the opening cysteine and the closing phenylalanine or tryptophan. Each record gives: J gene, V gene, D gene, clone size, CDR3 protein, CDR3 DNA. A D gene is named only where the DNA matches it firmly. Clone size appears in some rows only: once, few, many, or a class for an expanded clone.

J gene: TRBJ2-7
V gene: TRBV11-2
D gene: .
clone size: once
CDR3 protein: CASSLGLTYEQYF
CDR3 DNA: TGTGCCAGCAGCTTAGGACTTACCTACGAGCAGTACTTC

J gene: TRBJ1-2
V gene: TRBV29-1
D gene: TRBD1
clone size: .
CDR3 protein: CSVDRERLGYTF
CDR3 DNA: TGCAGCGTCGACAGGGAAAGACTCGGCTACACCTTC

J gene: TRBJ2-1
V gene: TRBV18
D gene: .
clone size: .
CDR3 protein: CASSQQANNEQFF
CDR3 DNA: TGTGCCAGCTCACAACAGGCCAACAATGAGCAGTTCTTC

J gene: TRBJ1-4
V gene: TRBV3-1/TRBV3-2
D gene: .
clone size: .
CDR3 protein: CASSPLRDTNEKLFF
CDR3 DNA: TGTGCCAGCAGCCCCCTGAGGGATACTAATGAAAAACTGTTTTTT

J gene: TRBJ2-7
V gene: TRBV18
D gene: .
clone size: .
CDR3 protein: CASSPPGAGSSSYEQYF
CDR3 DNA: TGTGCCAGCTCACCCCCAGGGGCAGGTTCAAGTTCCTACGAGCAGTACTTC

J gene: TRBJ2-3
V gene: TRBV15
D gene: TRBD2
clone size: .
CDR3 protein: CATSRGTSGNTDTQYF
CDR3 DNA: TGTGCCACCAGCAGAGGGACTAGCGGAAACACAGATACGCAGTATTTT

J gene: TRBJ1-3
V gene: TRBV28
D gene: TRBD1
clone size: once
CDR3 protein: CASSPPTGPYATIYF
CDR3 DNA: TGTGCCAGCAGTCCGCCGACAGGGCCGTATGCCACCATATATTTT

J gene: TRBJ1-1
V gene: TRBV9
D gene: TRBD1
clone size: .
CDR3 protein: CASSARDRDYTEAFF
CDR3 DNA: TGTGCCAGCAGCGCGAGGGACAGGGACTACACTGAAGCTTTCTTT

J gene: TRBJ2-1
V gene: TRBV19
D gene: TRBD2
clone size: .
CDR3 protein: CASSIMAGGPFYNEQFF
CDR3 DNA: TGTGCCAGTAGTATTATGGCGGGAGGCCCATTCTACAATGAGCAGTTCTTC

J gene: TRBJ2-1
V gene: TRBV25-1
D gene: TRBD2
clone size: .
CDR3 protein: CASSEGLTSGDTEQFF
CDR3 DNA: TGTGCCAGCAGTGAGGGTTTGACTAGCGGGGACACAGAGCAGTTCTTC

J gene: TRBJ2-2
V gene: TRBV18
D gene: TRBD2
clone size: few
CDR3 protein: CASSRLAGPPGGELFF
CDR3 DNA: TGTGCCAGCTCACGTCTAGCGGGGCCTCCGGGCGGGGAGCTGTTTTTT

J gene: TRBJ2-3
V gene: TRBV7-3
D gene: TRBD1
clone size: .
CDR3 protein: CASSPSGGGVADTQYF
CDR3 DNA: TGTGCCAGCAGCCCCTCAGGGGGCGGGGTAGCAGATACGCAGTATTTT

J gene: TRBJ1-2
V gene: TRBV6-1
D gene: .
clone size: .
CDR3 protein: CASSEGGYGYTF
CDR3 DNA: TGTGCCAGCAGTGAAGGCGGCTATGGCTACACCTTC

J gene: TRBJ2-1
V gene: TRBV11-3
D gene: .
clone size: .
CDR3 protein: CASSGQRADNEQFF
CDR3 DNA: TGTGCCAGCAGCGGCCAGCGGGCAGACAATGAGCAGTTCTTC

J gene: TRBJ2-1
V gene: TRBV7-3
D gene: .
clone size: .
CDR3 protein: CASSLGQGSTEQFF
CDR3 DNA: TGTGCCAGCAGCTTAGGGCAGGGGAGTACTGAGCAGTTCTTC

J gene: TRBJ1-2
V gene: TRBV19
D gene: .
clone size: .
CDR3 protein: CASSNGQRRYGYTF
CDR3 DNA: TGTGCCAGTAGTAACGGACAGCGACGATATGGCTACACCTTC

J gene: TRBJ2-6
V gene: TRBV5-1
D gene: TRBD1
clone size: .
CDR3 protein: CASSQSTGTGYGGANVLTF
CDR3 DNA: TGCGCCAGCAGCCAATCAACCGGGACAGGGTACGGTGGGGCCAACGTCCTGACTTTC

J gene: TRBJ2-3
V gene: TRBV9
D gene: TRBD2
clone size: .
CDR3 protein: CASSVVETSGGRRYF
CDR3 DNA: TGTGCCAGCAGCGTAGTTGAGACTAGCGGGGGGAGACGGTATTTT

J gene: TRBJ2-1
V gene: TRBV9
D gene: TRBD2
clone size: .
CDR3 protein: CASSVELAGGRDEQFF
CDR3 DNA: TGTGCCAGCAGCGTAGAGCTAGCGGGAGGCCGGGATGAGCAGTTCTTC

J gene: TRBJ2-1
V gene: TRBV20-1
D gene: TRBD2
clone size: .
CDR3 protein: CSAIEGSGIVRAGNEQFF
CDR3 DNA: TGCAGTGCTATTGAGGGGAGCGGGATTGTGAGGGCGGGCAATGAGCAGTTCTTC

J gene: TRBJ1-1
V gene: TRBV5-1
D gene: .
clone size: .
CDR3 protein: CASKAGENTEAFF
CDR3 DNA: TGCGCCAGCAAAGCAGGCGAGAACACTGAAGCTTTCTTT

J gene: TRBJ2-1
V gene: TRBV6-4
D gene: TRBD2
clone size: .
CDR3 protein: CANASGSTYNEQFF
CDR3 DNA: TGTGCCAACGCAAGCGGGAGTACCTACAATGAGCAGTTCTTC

J gene: TRBJ2-3
V gene: TRBV7-9
D gene: TRBD2
clone size: .
CDR3 protein: CASSLLPLVTSDRTDTQYF
CDR3 DNA: TGTGCCAGCAGCCTTCTGCCCCTCGTAACTAGCGATCGCACAGATACGCAGTATTTT

J gene: TRBJ2-5
V gene: TRBV6-5
D gene: TRBD2
clone size: once
CDR3 protein: CASNQLAEKETQYF
CDR3 DNA: TGTGCCAGCAACCAACTAGCGGAAAAAGAGACCCAGTACTTC

J gene: TRBJ2-4
V gene: TRBV20-1
D gene: TRBD2
clone size: .
CDR3 protein: CSASRGLGGIQYF
CDR3 DNA: TGCAGTGCTAGTAGGGGACTAGGCGGCATTCAGTACTTC

J gene: TRBJ1-5
V gene: TRBV7-9
D gene: .
clone size: .
CDR3 protein: CASSTGTGTNQPQHF
CDR3 DNA: TGTGCCAGCAGCACCGGGACGGGGACTAATCAGCCCCAGCATTTT

J gene: TRBJ2-3
V gene: TRBV9
D gene: TRBD1
clone size: .
CDR3 protein: CASSVEWRQGASDTQYF
CDR3 DNA: TGTGCCAGCAGCGTAGAATGGCGACAGGGGGCATCGGATACGCAGTATTTT

J gene: TRBJ1-2
V gene: TRBV12-3/TRBV12-4
D gene: .
clone size: .
CDR3 protein: CASSSGFGYTF
CDR3 DNA: TGTGCCAGCAGTTCGGGATTTGGCTACACCTTC

J gene: TRBJ2-1
V gene: TRBV7-9
D gene: TRBD2
clone size: .
CDR3 protein: CASSQPLGARGTYNEQFF
CDR3 DNA: TGTGCCAGCAGCCAGCCCCTTGGGGCGCGGGGGACCTACAATGAGCAGTTCTTC

J gene: TRBJ1-4
V gene: TRBV29-1
D gene: .
clone size: few
CDR3 protein: CSVVGGREKLFF
CDR3 DNA: TGCAGCGTTGTTGGCGGAAGGGAAAAACTGTTTTTT

J gene: TRBJ2-2
V gene: TRBV10-3
D gene: TRBD2
clone size: .
CDR3 protein: CAISPSGNTGELFF
CDR3 DNA: TGTGCCATCAGTCCTAGCGGAAACACCGGGGAGCTGTTTTTT

J gene: TRBJ1-1
V gene: TRBV28
D gene: .
clone size: .
CDR3 protein: CASTQGYTEAFF
CDR3 DNA: TGTGCCAGCACCCAGGGATACACTGAAGCTTTCTTT

J gene: TRBJ2-1
V gene: TRBV29-1
D gene: TRBD2
clone size: .
CDR3 protein: CSVEGVRTSGGPTYNEQFF
CDR3 DNA: TGCAGCGTTGAGGGCGTTCGGACTAGCGGGGGACCAACTTACAATGAGCAGTTCTTC

J gene: TRBJ2-7
V gene: TRBV12-5
D gene: TRBD2
clone size: .
CDR3 protein: CASGPPFSGRAMRYEQYF
CDR3 DNA: TGTGCTAGTGGTCCCCCTTTTAGCGGGAGGGCCATGAGGTACGAGCAGTACTTC

J gene: TRBJ1-2
V gene: TRBV28
D gene: .
clone size: .
CDR3 protein: CASSFRLGGGYGYTF
CDR3 DNA: TGTGCCAGCAGTTTCCGGCTTGGGGGGGGCTATGGCTACACCTTC

J gene: TRBJ1-3
V gene: TRBV3-1/TRBV3-2
D gene: .
clone size: .
CDR3 protein: CASSFRELSGNTIYF
CDR3 DNA: TGTGCCAGCAGCTTCCGGGAGCTCTCTGGAAACACCATATATTTT

J gene: TRBJ1-3
V gene: TRBV28
D gene: .
clone size: .
CDR3 protein: CASSLLSIEERVSGNTIYF
CDR3 DNA: TGTGCCAGCAGTTTATTGTCCATCGAGGAGAGAGTCTCTGGAAACACCATATATTTT

J gene: TRBJ2-1
V gene: TRBV18
D gene: .
clone size: once
CDR3 protein: CASSPSISYNEQFF
CDR3 DNA: TGTGCCAGCTCACCAAGCATATCCTACAATGAGCAGTTCTTC

J gene: TRBJ1-4
V gene: TRBV24-1
D gene: TRBD1
clone size: .
CDR3 protein: CATSDPAGGEKLFF
CDR3 DNA: TGTGCCACCAGTGATCCGGCAGGGGGTGAAAAACTGTTTTTT

J gene: TRBJ2-2
V gene: TRBV27
D gene: .
clone size: .
CDR3 protein: CASSFSYTGELFF
CDR3 DNA: TGTGCCAGCAGTTTTTCTTACACCGGGGAGCTGTTTTTT

J gene: TRBJ2-5
V gene: TRBV28
D gene: .
clone size: .
CDR3 protein: CASKGGGIETQYF
CDR3 DNA: TGTGCCAGCAAAGGGGGAGGGATAGAGACCCAGTACTTC

J gene: TRBJ2-2
V gene: TRBV11-3
D gene: .
clone size: .
CDR3 protein: CASSHGRNTGELFF
CDR3 DNA: TGTGCCAGCAGCCACGGTCGGAACACCGGGGAGCTGTTTTTT

J gene: TRBJ2-5
V gene: TRBV10-3
D gene: .
clone size: few
CDR3 protein: CAISGQGETQYF
CDR3 DNA: TGTGCCATCAGTGGTCAGGGAGAGACCCAGTACTTC

J gene: TRBJ1-1
V gene: TRBV4-1
D gene: .
clone size: .
CDR3 protein: CASSPHGGAGNTEAFF
CDR3 DNA: TGCGCCAGCAGCCCACATGGGGGCGCAGGGAACACTGAAGCTTTCTTT

J gene: TRBJ2-7
V gene: TRBV7-6
D gene: .
clone size: few
CDR3 protein: CASSLDSIREQYF
CDR3 DNA: TGTGCCAGCAGCTTAGACTCCATACGGGAGCAGTACTTC

J gene: TRBJ1-4
V gene: TRBV7-8
D gene: .
clone size: .
CDR3 protein: CASSQYESATNEKLFF
CDR3 DNA: TGTGCCAGCAGCCAATATGAGTCTGCAACTAATGAAAAACTGTTTTTT

J gene: TRBJ1-6
V gene: TRBV19
D gene: .
clone size: .
CDR3 protein: CASSMAGLHSPLHF
CDR3 DNA: TGTGCCAGTAGTATGGCAGGGTTACATTCACCCCTCCACTTT

J gene: TRBJ1-5
V gene: TRBV19
D gene: .
clone size: .
CDR3 protein: CASSIVGRGYQPQHF
CDR3 DNA: TGTGCCAGTAGTATTGTAGGCAGGGGATATCAGCCCCAGCATTTT

J gene: TRBJ1-5
V gene: TRBV5-8
D gene: TRBD1
clone size: .
CDR3 protein: CASSLGTGVEQPQHF
CDR3 DNA: TGTGCCAGCAGCTTGGGGACAGGGGTGGAACAGCCCCAGCATTTT

J gene: TRBJ1-2
V gene: TRBV15
D gene: TRBD1
clone size: .
CDR3 protein: CATSPRDRANYGYTF
CDR3 DNA: TGTGCCACCAGCCCCCGGGACAGAGCTAACTATGGCTACACCTTC

J gene: TRBJ1-4
V gene: TRBV5-5
D gene: TRBD1
clone size: .
CDR3 protein: CASSFSGQGDEKLFF
CDR3 DNA: TGTGCCAGCAGCTTTAGTGGACAGGGTGATGAAAAACTGTTTTTT

J gene: TRBJ1-6
V gene: TRBV3-1/TRBV3-2
D gene: TRBD1
clone size: many
CDR3 protein: CASSRDSLNSPLHF
CDR3 DNA: TGTGCCAGCAGCCGGGACAGCCTTAATTCACCCCTCCACTTT

J gene: TRBJ2-4
V gene: TRBV5-1
D gene: .
clone size: .
CDR3 protein: CASRSGIAKNIQYF
CDR3 DNA: TGCGCCAGCCGTTCGGGGATAGCCAAAAACATTCAGTACTTC

J gene: TRBJ2-7
V gene: TRBV2
D gene: TRBD1
clone size: .
CDR3 protein: CASTRKLGQVSSYEQYF
CDR3 DNA: TGTGCCAGCACCCGTAAATTGGGACAGGTGAGCTCCTACGAGCAGTACTTC

J gene: TRBJ1-1
V gene: TRBV3-1/TRBV3-2
D gene: TRBD1
clone size: .
CDR3 protein: CASSQDMGQPYTEAFF
CDR3 DNA: TGTGCCAGCAGCCAAGATATGGGACAGCCTTACACTGAAGCTTTCTTT

J gene: TRBJ1-4
V gene: TRBV7-8
D gene: .
clone size: .
CDR3 protein: CASSLQMEEKLFF
CDR3 DNA: TGTGCCAGCAGCTTACAGATGGAGGAAAAACTGTTTTTT

J gene: TRBJ1-1
V gene: TRBV7-9
D gene: TRBD1
clone size: .
CDR3 protein: CASSLGQGNTEAFF
CDR3 DNA: TGTGCCAGCAGCCTGGGACAGGGGAACACTGAAGCTTTCTTT